This T cell receptor (beta chain) appears in the sequencing data of a study of blood T cell repertoires in COVID-19 (dated by TCRdb to 2018 to 2020). Looking at the study overall: Samples covering the acute and convalescent phases of COVID-19 were provided by collaborators in the United States, Italy and Spain. The material from the prospective study consisted of cDNA or gDNA derived from T cells, B-cell-depleted T cells, or PBMCs. The dataset comprised deeply sampled blood TCRbeta repertoires from subjects exposed to, actively infected with, or recovered from COVID-19. The repertoires were released in a freely available public database intended as a resource for research on the immune response to SARS-CoV-2. Samples came from the ongoing ImmuneRACE study (first 160 participants) plus 1,254 subjects from 6 global collaborators. The sample metadata nearly always contained a de-identified subject ID, COVID-19 status, age in years and sex. Where available, HLA class I and class II types were taken from metadata supplied by the sample provider and were not determined by assay-based typing.

TCRbeta CDR3 regions were amplified from genomic DNA by means of the immunoSEQ Assay, a bias-controlled multiplex PCR. Under the source paper's analysis protocol: Nucleated cell counts per sample were estimated from amplification of reference gene primers within the assay. To quantify the absolute abundance of each unique TCRbeta CDR3 rearrangement, sequence reads were collapsed and filtered. For each sample, productive Simpson clonality was calculated as the square root of Simpson's diversity index across productive rearrangements. Entries here come from immuneACCESS through TCRdb and include only in-frame sequences with V and J called. Some clones fail to appear in such tables; in the studies checked, an unresolved V gene covers under half of the shortfall, and the cause of the remainder is unknown. The DNA was the basis for D and trimming; V, J and clone size are from that table. Counted in this sample were roughly 120,000 clones; 65% to 85% of them appeared once. The ten largest make up roughly 1.5% of the sample.

Results the study describes overall, beyond this receptor: How much clinical and demographic metadata was included differed by source and by participant, and the metadata was provided uncurated.

Collaborating institutions collected whole blood in K2EDTA tubes following their own protocols. For TCRbeta analysis, collaborator samples were shipped as frozen whole blood, as isolated PBMCs, or as DNA extracted from either sample type. With regard to this clone: Its recognized antigen is unknown. Base-call qualities are not available, and no considerably larger clone is one nucleotide away.

V is clipped by 2 bases and J by 5 bases, and the sequence between their germline boundaries is 10 bases long. For CDR1 and CDR2, the germline V gene (reference sequence) lists SGHKS and YYEKEE. The CDR3 spans 14 residues, from the cysteine through the phenylalanine. The entry retains the CDR3 DNA only, 42 bases that are in frame from base 1. The TCR comes from a man aged 50 to 60 with acute or convalescent COVID-19. The chain employs TRBV5-5 and TRBJ2-2; the D gene remains uncertain. The sample consisted of peripheral blood. The CDR3 reads CASSFETFTGELFF. The nucleotide sequence is given as TGTGCCAGCAGCTTCGAGACTTTTACCGGGGAGCTGTTTTTT.